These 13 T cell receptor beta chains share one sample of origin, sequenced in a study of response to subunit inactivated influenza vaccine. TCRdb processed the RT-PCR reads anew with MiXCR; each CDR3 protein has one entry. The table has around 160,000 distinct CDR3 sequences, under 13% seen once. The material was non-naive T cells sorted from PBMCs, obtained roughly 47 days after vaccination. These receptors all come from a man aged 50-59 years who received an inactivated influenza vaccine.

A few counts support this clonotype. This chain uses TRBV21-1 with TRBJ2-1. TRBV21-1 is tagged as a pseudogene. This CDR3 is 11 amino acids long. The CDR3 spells CASPMDNEQFF. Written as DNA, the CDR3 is TGTGCCAGCCCGATGGACAATGAGCAGTTCTTC.

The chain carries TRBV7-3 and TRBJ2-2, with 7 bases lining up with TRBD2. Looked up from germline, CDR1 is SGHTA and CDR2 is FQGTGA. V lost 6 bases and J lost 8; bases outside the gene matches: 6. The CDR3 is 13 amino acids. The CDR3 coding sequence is TGTGCCAGCAGGGGAGGGGCTGGTGGGGAGCTGTTTTTT. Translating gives CASRGGAGGELFF.

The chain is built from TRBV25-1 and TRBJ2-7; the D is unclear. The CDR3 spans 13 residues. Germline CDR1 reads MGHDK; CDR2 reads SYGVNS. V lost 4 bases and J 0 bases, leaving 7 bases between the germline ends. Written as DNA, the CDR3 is TGTGCCAGCAGTGCCCTGGACTCCTACGAGCAGTACTTC. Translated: CASSALDSYEQYF.

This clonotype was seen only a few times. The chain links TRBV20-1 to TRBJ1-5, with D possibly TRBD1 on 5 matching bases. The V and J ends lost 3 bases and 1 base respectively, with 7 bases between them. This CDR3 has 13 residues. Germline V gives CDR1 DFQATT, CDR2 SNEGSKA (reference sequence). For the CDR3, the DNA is TGCAGTGCTAGTGGGGCGAGCAATCAGCCCCAGCATTTT. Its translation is CSASGASNQPQHF.

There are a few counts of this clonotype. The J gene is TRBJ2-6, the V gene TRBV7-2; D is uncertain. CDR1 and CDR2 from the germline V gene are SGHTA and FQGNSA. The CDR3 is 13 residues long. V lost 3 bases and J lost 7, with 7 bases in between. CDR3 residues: CASSLKRANVLTF. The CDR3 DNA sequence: TGTGCCAGCAGCTTGAAGCGCGCCAACGTCCTGACTTTC.

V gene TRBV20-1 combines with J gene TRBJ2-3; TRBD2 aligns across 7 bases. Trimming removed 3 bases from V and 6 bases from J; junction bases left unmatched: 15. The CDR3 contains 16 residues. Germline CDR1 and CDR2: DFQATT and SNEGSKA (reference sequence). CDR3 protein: CSASGVGRAIADTQYF. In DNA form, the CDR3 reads TGCAGTGCTAGTGGGGTGGGGAGGGCCATTGCGGATACGCAGTATTTT.

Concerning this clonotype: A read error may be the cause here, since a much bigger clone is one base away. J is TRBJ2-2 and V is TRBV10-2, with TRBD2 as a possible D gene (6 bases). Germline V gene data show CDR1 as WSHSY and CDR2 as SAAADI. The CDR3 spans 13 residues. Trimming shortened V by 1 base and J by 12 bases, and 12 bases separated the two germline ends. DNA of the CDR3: TGCGCCAGCAGTGAGTGGAGGGCTGGGAAGCTGTTTTTT. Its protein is CASSEWRAGKLFF.

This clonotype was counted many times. This CDR3 reads CASRELWDRGHEQYF. As DNA, the CDR3 is TGTGCCAGCAGGGAATTATGGGACAGGGGCCACGAGCAGTACTTC. V is TRBV27 and J is TRBJ2-7; 10 bases match TRBD1. The CDR3 runs 15 residues. Germline-derived CDR1 and CDR2 are MNHEY and SMNVEV (reference sequence). Trimming removed 6 bases from V and 5 bases from J; junction bases left unmatched: 10.

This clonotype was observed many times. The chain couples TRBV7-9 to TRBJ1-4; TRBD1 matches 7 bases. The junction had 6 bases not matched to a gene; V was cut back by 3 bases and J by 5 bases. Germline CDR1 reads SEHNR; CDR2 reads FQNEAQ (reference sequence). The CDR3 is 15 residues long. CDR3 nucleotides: TGTGCCAGCAGCTTTGGGCAGGGGGTGAATGAAAAACTGTTTTTT. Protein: CASSFGQGVNEKLFF.

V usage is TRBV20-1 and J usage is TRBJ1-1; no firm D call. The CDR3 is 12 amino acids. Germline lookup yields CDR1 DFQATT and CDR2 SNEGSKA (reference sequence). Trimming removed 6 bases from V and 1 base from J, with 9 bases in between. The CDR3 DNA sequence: TGCAGTGCCTTTTACCCGAACACTGAAGCTTTCTTT. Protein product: CSAFYPNTEAFF.

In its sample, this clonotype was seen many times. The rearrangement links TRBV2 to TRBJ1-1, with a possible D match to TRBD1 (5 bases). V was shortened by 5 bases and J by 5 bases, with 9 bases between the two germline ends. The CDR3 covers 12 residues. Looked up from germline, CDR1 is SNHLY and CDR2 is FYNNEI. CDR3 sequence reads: CASSRGWTEAFF. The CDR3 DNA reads TGTGCCAGCAGTCGGGGGTGGACTGAAGCTTTCTTT.

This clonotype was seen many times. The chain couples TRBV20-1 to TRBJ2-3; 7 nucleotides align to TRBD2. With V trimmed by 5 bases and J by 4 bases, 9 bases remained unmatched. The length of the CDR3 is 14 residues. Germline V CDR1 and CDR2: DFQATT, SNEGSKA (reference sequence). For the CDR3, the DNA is TGCAGTGCTGGTAGGACTAGTAATCCAGATACGCAGTATTTT. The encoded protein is CSAGRTSNPDTQYF.

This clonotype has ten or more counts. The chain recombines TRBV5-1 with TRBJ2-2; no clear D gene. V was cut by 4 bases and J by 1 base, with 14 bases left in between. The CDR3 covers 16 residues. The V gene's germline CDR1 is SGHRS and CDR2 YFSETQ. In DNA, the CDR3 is TGCGCCAGCAGCCCATATACTCACGGGAACACCGGGGAGCTGTTTTTT. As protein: CASSPYTHGNTGELFF.